The present entry profiles one T cell receptor (beta chain) with its context. Its antigen is currently unknown. This sample is part of a study of T cell responses to AZD1222 COVID-19 vaccine. Study as a whole: Second-dose recipients at about 4 or about 12 weeks were treated as one pooled group.

Study results and limitations: Spike-specific TCR breadth and depth grew following two AZD1222 doses. No day 14 peak samples; only post-peak repertoires were characterized.

Produced via immunoSEQ multiplex PCR; TCRdb's table is partial and in-frame only. This table holds 110,000 to 150,000 clones, approximately 92% found once. Sequenced here: peripheral blood, sampled on day 0 of AZD1222 vaccination. The receptor's source is an adult in good health.

Here the CDR3 DNA reads TGCGCCAGCACCCGGTTTCCTGCAACTAATGAAAAACTGTTTTTT. Residues: CASTRFPATNEKLFF. The chain couples TRBV5-1 to TRBJ1-4; D not resolved. The germline V gene has CDR1 SGHRS and CDR2 YFSETQ. With 6 bases removed from V and 0 bases from J, the gap between germline ends came to 12 bases. This CDR3 is 15 amino acids long.